Listed below are T cell receptor beta chains from one sample, sequenced in a study of blood T cell repertoires in COVID-19. Profiling relied on immunoSEQ multiplex PCR, and the TCRdb table lists in-frame clones only, not all of them. The sample yields under 250,000 clones, around four fifths seen once. The sequencing sample was made of peripheral blood. The source of these receptors is a woman aged 55-70 years with active or convalescent COVID-19. Each CDR3 is given with its conserved first and last residue. D genes are given only for firm matches. Clone sizes are given selectively: once, few, many, or a class where the clone is expanded.

TRBJ1-2 . TRBD1 14 TRBV2 CASSDRGQDYGYTF TGTGCCAGCAGTGACAGGGGGCAGGACTATGGCTACACCTTC
TRBJ2-4 . TRBD1 15 TRBV11-2 CASSLDGTGGTIQYF TGTGCCAGCAGCTTAGATGGGACAGGGGGAACCATTCAGTACTTC
TRBJ1-1 . . 14 TRBV5-1 CASSQDSWSTEAFF TGCGCCAGCAGCCAGGACAGTTGGAGCACTGAAGCTTTCTTT
TRBJ1-1 . . 15 TRBV5-4 CASSLPDRRDTEAFF TGTGCCAGCAGCTTGCCAGACAGGCGGGACACTGAAGCTTTCTTT
TRBJ1-6 . . 12 TRBV5-6 CASSMRVSPLHF TGTGCCAGCAGCATGAGGGTCTCACCCCTCCACTTT
TRBJ2-2 . TRBD2 15 TRBV4-1 CASGGPGRDTGELFF TGCGCCAGCGGCGGCCCAGGGAGGGACACCGGGGAGCTGTTTTTT
TRBJ1-3 . TRBD1 17 TRBV7-9 CASSLLGTVTSGNTIYF TGTGCCAGCAGCTTACTCGGGACAGTTACCTCTGGAAACACCATATATTTT
TRBJ1-1 . . 13 TRBV29-1 CSVSQGYNTEAFF TGCAGCGTTAGTCAGGGATACAACACTGAAGCTTTCTTT
TRBJ2-5 . TRBD2 16 TRBV5-1 CASSLGLAGSQETQYF TGCGCCAGCAGCTTGGGTCTAGCGGGGTCCCAAGAGACCCAGTACTTC
TRBJ1-6 . TRBD1 14 TRBV10-3 CAISARDSNSPLHF TGTGCCATCAGTGCCCGGGACAGTAATTCACCCCTCCACTTT
TRBJ2-6 . TRBD2 15 TRBV9 CASSSGVTGANVLTF TGTGCCAGCAGCAGCGGGGTGACTGGGGCCAACGTCCTGACTTTC
TRBJ1-4 . TRBD1 15 TRBV7-7 CASSSGTGGYEKLFF TGTGCTAGCAGCTCCGGGACAGGGGGCTATGAAAAACTGTTTTTT
TRBJ2-2 few TRBD1 16 TRBV11-3 CASSPRTGGWGGELFF TGTGCCAGCAGCCCACGGACAGGGGGCTGGGGCGGGGAGCTGTTTTTT
TRBJ2-3 . TRBD1 14 TRBV11-3 CASSRDRVEHTQYF TGTGCCAGCAGCCGGGACAGGGTGGAGCATACGCAGTATTTT
TRBJ1-2 few TRBD1 15 TRBV6-4 CASRPDRAVNYGYTF TGTGCCAGCAGGCCCGACAGGGCGGTCAACTATGGCTACACCTTC
TRBJ2-1 . TRBD2 15 TRBV5-1 CASSLNGGADNEQFF TGCGCCAGCAGCTTGAACGGGGGGGCTGACAATGAGCAGTTCTTC
TRBJ2-3 . . 14 TRBV3-1/TRBV3-2 CASSQQYSTDTQYF TGTGCCAGCAGCCAACAGTACAGCACAGATACGCAGTATTTT
TRBJ2-2 . . 13 TRBV7-8 CASSEFSTGELFF TGTGCCAGCTCGGAGTTTAGCACCGGGGAGCTGTTTTTT
TRBJ2-1 . TRBD2 15 TRBV2 CASSLAGGKWNEQFF TGTGCCAGCAGTCTAGCGGGGGGGAAGTGGAATGAGCAGTTCTTC
TRBJ1-6 once TRBD1 15 TRBV4-2 CASSQMAGGNSPLHF TGTGCCAGCAGCCAAATGGCAGGGGGTAATTCACCCCTCCACTTT
TRBJ1-1 . . 13 TRBV6-5 CASKSNTDTEAFF TGTGCCAGCAAGTCAAATACGGACACTGAAGCTTTCTTT
TRBJ2-7 . . 10 TRBV27 CASSKYEQYF TGTGCCAGCAGCAAATACGAGCAGTACTTC
TRBJ2-7 . TRBD1 14 TRBV2 CASRGRTGSAEQYF TGTGCCAGCAGGGGGAGGACAGGGTCTGCCGAGCAGTACTTC
TRBJ2-3 . TRBD2 15 TRBV5-5 CASSGGLAGVGTQYF TGTGCCAGCAGCGGGGGACTAGCGGGAGTAGGGACGCAGTATTTT
TRBJ2-7 . . 13 TRBV30 CAWSMRVAYEQYF TGTGCCTGGAGTATGCGGGTGGCCTACGAGCAGTACTTC
TRBJ2-1 . TRBD2 12 TRBV20-1 CSASLAGTKQFF TGCAGTGCTAGTCTAGCGGGAACTAAGCAGTTCTTC
TRBJ2-2 . TRBD1 16 TRBV5-5 CASSLRPGTDTGELFF TGTGCCAGCAGCTTGCGGCCAGGGACAGACACCGGGGAGCTGTTTTTT
TRBJ1-2 . . 12 TRBV7-2 CASSLVTGSYTF TGTGCCAGCAGCTTAGTAACAGGGAGCTACACCTTC
TRBJ2-5 . . 15 TRBV19 CASRPRVSEGETQYF TGTGCCAGTAGGCCGAGGGTGTCCGAGGGAGAGACCCAGTACTTC
TRBJ2-3 many TRBD2 18 TRBV7-3 CASSPTGTSAPLPDTQYF TGTGCCAGCAGCCCTACCGGGACTAGCGCTCCGCTGCCAGATACGCAGTATTTT
TRBJ2-7 . TRBD2 15 TRBV25-1 CASSDSGSYSYEQYF TGTGCCAGCAGTGATAGCGGGAGTTACTCCTACGAGCAGTACTTC
TRBJ2-1 . TRBD1 15 TRBV5-1 CASSLGQGTYNEQFF TGCGCCAGCAGCTTGGGACAGGGAACCTACAATGAGCAGTTCTTC
TRBJ1-6 . . 14 TRBV3-1/TRBV3-2 CASSPTGGGSPLHF TGTGCCAGCAGCCCAACGGGGGGGGGTTCACCCCTCCACTTT
TRBJ2-1 . TRBD2 15 TRBV27 CASAGSGRSHNEQFF TGTGCCAGCGCGGGGAGCGGGAGGTCCCACAATGAGCAGTTCTTC
TRBJ2-5 . TRBD1 12 TRBV20-1 CSASRQGETQYF TGCAGTGCTAGTCGACAGGGAGAGACCCAGTACTTC
TRBJ2-3 . . 15 TRBV19 CASSIGRVNTDTQYF TGTGCCAGTAGTATAGGCAGGGTGAACACAGATACGCAGTATTTT
TRBJ1-5 . . 14 TRBV27 CASRQSGRDQPQHF TGTGCCAGCAGACAATCGGGTCGGGATCAGCCCCAGCATTTT
TRBJ1-1 . . 13 TRBV6-5 CASKKGDWGEAFF TGTGCCAGCAAGAAAGGGGATTGGGGTGAAGCTTTCTTT
TRBJ1-2 . . 12 TRBV28 CASLAPNYGYTF TGTGCCAGCCTAGCTCCTAACTATGGCTACACCTTC
TRBJ2-2 . TRBD1 15 TRBV9 CASSRGQGFAGELFF TGTGCCAGCAGCCGGGGACAGGGTTTCGCCGGGGAGCTGTTTTTT
TRBJ1-1 few . 16 TRBV2 CASSDSRGRGNTEAFF TGTGCCAGCAGTGACAGCAGGGGCAGGGGGAACACTGAAGCTTTCTTT
TRBJ2-2 . . 18 TRBV18 CASSLDASGGASTGELFF TGTGCCAGCTCTTTAGATGCGTCGGGGGGCGCGAGCACCGGGGAGCTGTTTTTT
TRBJ1-6 . . 15 TRBV5-4 CASSFRSSYNSPLHF TGTGCCAGCAGCTTCAGAAGCTCCTATAATTCACCCCTCCACTTT
TRBJ1-6 . . 17 TRBV27 CASSLRRNGPFASPLHF TGTGCCAGCAGTTTACGTAGGAATGGGCCTTTCGCGTCACCCCTCCACTTT
TRBJ2-2 few TRBD2 18 TRBV7-9 CASSLPLAGGPNTGELFF TGTGCCAGCAGCTTACCCCTAGCGGGAGGGCCTAACACCGGGGAGCTGTTTTTT
TRBJ2-3 . TRBD1 18 TRBV2 CARSGTGSDFGSTDTQYF TGTGCCAGATCTGGGACAGGATCTGATTTTGGCAGCACAGATACGCAGTATTTT
TRBJ1-1 . TRBD1 15 TRBV11-2 CASSLTLKGATEAFF TGTGCCAGCAGCTTAACCCTCAAGGGGGCCACTGAAGCTTTCTTT
TRBJ1-2 . TRBD1 13 TRBV30 CAWTSGQGRGYTF TGTGCCTGGACCTCGGGACAGGGACGCGGCTACACCTTC
TRBJ1-2 . . 13 TRBV30 CAWTHWGGGGYTF TGTGCCTGGACCCATTGGGGGGGCGGAGGCTACACCTTC
TRBJ2-5 . TRBD2 16 TRBV11-1 CASSFSVTSGQETQYF TGTGCCAGCAGCTTTTCGGTGACTAGCGGACAAGAGACCCAGTACTTC